Sequencing of this TCR beta chain was carried out in a study of breast tumors, draining lymph nodes, adjacent tissues. TCRdb called the multiplex PCR reads again in MiXCR, with one record for every CDR3 protein. The sample records 200,000 to 300,000 distinct CDR3 sequences, under 35% being singletons. The CDR3 is 14 amino acids. Germline lookup yields CDR1 ENHRY and CDR2 SYGVKD. Broader study findings: That most tumor T cells come from lymph nodes remained unproven. Findings are consistent with lymph node origin and intratumoral expansion of most tumor T cells. Tumors had less TCR diversity than lymph nodes, more than nontumor tissue.

Samples came from axillary lymph nodes draining the breast cancer. As concerns this clonotype: Antigen: not known. One junction end does not reproduce the germline sequence, and a read error may be involved.

This clonotype was obtained from a female donor with breast cancer. Some clones in this sample may be carry-over from other donors' samples. J is TRBJ2-3 and V is TRBV10-3, with TRBD2 as a possible D gene (6 bases). Specimen: axillary lymph node tissue. CDR3 sequence: CAISEGRTGDTQRF. The CDR3, as DNA: TGTGCCATCAGTGAGGGGAGGACCGGTGATACGCAGCGTTTT.